This T cell receptor beta chain is drawn from a study of blood T cell repertoires in COVID-19. Turning to the study itself: From the United States, Italy and Spain came samples of acute and convalescent COVID-19. Sources were T cells, B-cell-depleted T cells, or PBMCs; the material itself was cDNA or gDNA.

In the study's own analysis: Amplification with reference gene primers provided the estimates of nucleated cell counts. Assay used: immunoSEQ multiplex PCR; TCRdb lists only in-frame clones, some missing. V, J and clone size reflect that table, while D and trimming were determined from the DNA. The repertoire includes 80,000 to 100,000 clones, about 89% of them detected once, and 10% sits in the top ten. V lost 1 base and J 5 bases, leaving 14 bases between the germline ends. The CDR3 runs 15 residues. CDR1 SGHVS and CDR2 FQNEAQ come from the germline V gene. The sequencing input was peripheral blood. V gene TRBV7-8 combines with J gene TRBJ1-2; tentative D call: TRBD1 (6 bases). The TCR originated in a man in his forties or fifties with acute or convalescent COVID-19. Here the CDR3 DNA reads TGTGCCAGCAGCTTAGATCGGGGGGCCTGGTATGGCTACACCTTC. The encoded protein is CASSLDRGAWYGYTF. Full variable domain (missing parts from reference TRBV7-8 and TRBJ1-2): GAGVSQSPRYKVAKRGQDVALRCDPISGHVSLFWYQQALGQGPEFLTYFQNEAQLDKSGLPSDRFFAERPEGSVSTLKIQRTQQEDSAVYLCASSLDRGAWYGYTFGSGTRLTVV.